This TCR beta chain was recorded in a study of CD8+ T cells in alopecia areata (dated by TCRdb to between 2018 and 2020). As for the study more broadly: Treated patients were enrolled in an open-label pilot trial of oral tofacitinib at 5 to 10 mg twice daily for moderate-to-severe alopecia areata. Patients received tofacitinib for 6 to 18 months and were then followed off drug for 6 months to check for delayed response and recurrence. For the treated patients, the SALT score, which quantifies what percentage of scalp surface area is affected, served as the measure of disease severity. The study used high-throughput TCRbeta sequencing to examine T cell clonal expansion in alopecia areata, in both the C3H/HeJ mouse model and human patients. In humans, TCRbeta sequencing was performed on scalp tissue and on sorted CD4+ and CD8+ peripheral blood T cells from healthy controls and from patients with patchy or totalis/universalis alopecia areata. Biopsies were taken from tofacitinib-treated patients at baseline and again at 4 and 24 weeks into treatment, and several of those patients also had a later scalp biopsy. Clonality in the scalp was compared among normal scalp (n=4), patchy alopecia areata scalp (n=8), and alopecia totalis/universalis scalp (n=8). RNA came from the PAXgene miRNA kit for fixed scalp, the miRNeasy kit for PBMCs, and the RNeasy kit for mouse skin. immunoSEQ multiplex PCR using 35 Vbeta forward primers and 13 Jbeta reverse primers was used to amplify TCRbeta CDR3 regions. Overall study results and their limits: Because the treated cohort was small and included a single nonresponder, larger studies are needed to assess links between baseline CD8+ expansion and response. TCR sequences shared between patients were less clear than in mice, possibly partly because of HLA diversity in the patient population. Many expanded lesional clones persisted in scalp and blood during tofacitinib treatment, which may partly explain relapse after stopping treatment. Tofacitinib significantly decreased scalp clonality and the number of expanded CD8+ clones among the top 100 scalp clones. Unlike mouse skin, which is dominated by gammadelta T cells, normal human skin has resident alphabeta T cells that are also sequenced, and this complicates analysis of the scalp TCR repertoire. Lesional scalp, especially in alopecia totalis/universalis, showed higher clonality and more expanded CD8+ clones than normal scalp, suggesting antigenic drive.

Reading the label with the study, this specimen's time point is: around 29 days on oral tofacitinib. The treatment or condition label for this specimen denotes: oral pan-JAK inhibitor, 5-10 mg twice daily. Lesional scalp punch biopsies and peripheral blood were obtained from alopecia areata patients. PBMCs were isolated by density centrifugation and stained for CD3, CD4 and CD8, after which CD4+ and CD8+ T cells were sorted on a FACSAria. Library method: the immunoSEQ multiplex PCR assay. RNA was extracted from all samples and reverse transcribed into cDNA as template for TCR sequencing. First-strand cDNA was synthesized using SuperScript III with a 2:1 mix of oligo-dT and random hexamers. A synthetic immune receptor repertoire was used to gauge amplification bias, and whatever bias remained was removed computationally. For the original study's pipeline: Raw reads were preprocessed to remove errors, and CDR3 was defined according to IMGT conventions as the region from the conserved cysteine to phenylalanine. Clonality was calculated as 1 minus Shannon entropy normalized by log2 of the number of productive unique TCRs. CD4 or CD8 identity of scalp clones was inferred by cross-referencing scalp TCRbeta sequences with sorted blood CD4 and CD8 repertoires. TCRdb mirrors the immuneACCESS table, restricted to in-frame sequences. Some clones are absent from its copies; in checked studies, under half trace to an unresolved V gene, and the reason for the others is unknown. Clonal size and the V and J genes are those of that table, whereas D and trimming came from the DNA. The sample profile shows about 150,000 clones; 45% to 65% of them were found once. The leading ten clones occupy less than 20% of the sample.

The CDR3 sequence holds 13 residues, the cysteine and phenylalanine included. The kept DNA is CDR3 alone, 39 bases in frame from the first base. The germline V gene encodes CDR1 SQVTM and CDR2 ANQGSEA. V is cut by 2 bases and J by 5 bases, and the space between the germline ends is 12 bases. Worth noting for this clone: It has no known antigen specificity. There are no base qualities to consult, and no much larger clone falls within one base.

The chain is encoded by TRBV29-1 joined to TRBJ1-2; matching of 6 bases hints at TRBD1 as the D gene. Sequencing used CD8+ T cells sorted from blood, obtained at week 4, from a patient treated with tofacitinib. This receptor was obtained from a human donor with alopecia areata. The CDR3 reads as follows: CSVELDRSYGYTF. The nucleotides are TGCAGCGTTGAATTGGACAGATCTTATGGCTACACCTTC.